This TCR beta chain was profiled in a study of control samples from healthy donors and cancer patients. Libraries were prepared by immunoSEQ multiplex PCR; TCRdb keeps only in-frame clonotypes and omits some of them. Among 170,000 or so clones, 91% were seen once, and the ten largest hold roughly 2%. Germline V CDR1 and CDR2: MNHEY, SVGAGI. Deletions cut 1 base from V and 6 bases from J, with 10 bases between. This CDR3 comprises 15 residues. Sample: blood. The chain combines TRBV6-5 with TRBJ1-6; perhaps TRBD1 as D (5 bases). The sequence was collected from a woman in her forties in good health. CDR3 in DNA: TGTGCCAGCAGTTACTGGAGGGGCACTAATTCACCCCTCCACTTT. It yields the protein CASSYWRGTNSPLHF.